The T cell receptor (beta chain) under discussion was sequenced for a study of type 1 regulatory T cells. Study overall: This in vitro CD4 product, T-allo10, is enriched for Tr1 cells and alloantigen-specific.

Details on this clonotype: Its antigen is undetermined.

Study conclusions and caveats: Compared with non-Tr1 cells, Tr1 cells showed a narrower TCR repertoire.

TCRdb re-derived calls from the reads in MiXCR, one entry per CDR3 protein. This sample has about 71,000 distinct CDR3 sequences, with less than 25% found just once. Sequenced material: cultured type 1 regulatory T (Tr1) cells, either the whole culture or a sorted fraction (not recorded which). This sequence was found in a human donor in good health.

CDR3 protein: CASSLKGRNEQFF. The DNA of the CDR3 is TGTGCCAGCAGCTTAAAGGGACGGAATGAGCAGTTCTTC. J is TRBJ2-1 and V is TRBV7-3; D possibly matches TRBD1 or TRBD2 (5 bases each). This CDR3 region has 13 residues. The germline CDR1 and CDR2 sequences are SGHTA and FQGTGA. V shed 1 base and J shed 7 bases, with 8 bases lying between them.